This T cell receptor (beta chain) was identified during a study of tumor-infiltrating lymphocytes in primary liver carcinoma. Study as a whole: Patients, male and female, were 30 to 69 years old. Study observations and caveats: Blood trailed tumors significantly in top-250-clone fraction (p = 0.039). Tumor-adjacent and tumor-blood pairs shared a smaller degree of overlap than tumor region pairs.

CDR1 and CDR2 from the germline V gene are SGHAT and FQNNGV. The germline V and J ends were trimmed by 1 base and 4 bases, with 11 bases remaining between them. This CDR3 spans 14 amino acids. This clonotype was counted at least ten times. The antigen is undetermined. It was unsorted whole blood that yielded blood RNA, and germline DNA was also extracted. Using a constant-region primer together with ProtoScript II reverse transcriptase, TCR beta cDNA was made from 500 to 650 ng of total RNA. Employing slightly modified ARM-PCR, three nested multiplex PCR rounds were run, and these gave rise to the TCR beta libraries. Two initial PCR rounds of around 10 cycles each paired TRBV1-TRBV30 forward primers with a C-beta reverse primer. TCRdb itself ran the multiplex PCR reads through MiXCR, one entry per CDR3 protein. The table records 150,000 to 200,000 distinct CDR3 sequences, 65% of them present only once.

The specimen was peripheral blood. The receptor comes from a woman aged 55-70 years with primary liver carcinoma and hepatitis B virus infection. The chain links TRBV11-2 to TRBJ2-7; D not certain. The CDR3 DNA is TGTGCCAGCAGCTTAGGTGGATCGTCTTACGAGCAGTACTTC. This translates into CASSLGGSSYEQYF.